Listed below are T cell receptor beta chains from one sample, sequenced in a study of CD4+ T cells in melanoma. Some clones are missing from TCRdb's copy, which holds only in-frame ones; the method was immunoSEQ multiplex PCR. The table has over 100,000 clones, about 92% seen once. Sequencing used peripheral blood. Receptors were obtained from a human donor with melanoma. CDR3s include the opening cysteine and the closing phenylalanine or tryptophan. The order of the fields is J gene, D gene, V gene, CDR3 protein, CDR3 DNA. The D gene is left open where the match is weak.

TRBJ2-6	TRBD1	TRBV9	CASSPPGTGLYSGANVLTF	TGTGCCAGCAGCCCACCCGGGACAGGGCTCTACTCTGGGGCCAACGTCCTGACTTTC
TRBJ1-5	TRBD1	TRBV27	CASSPRMTGGNQPQHF	TGTGCCAGCAGCCCTAGAATGACAGGGGGCAATCAGCCCCAGCATTTT
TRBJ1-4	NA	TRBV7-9	CASSSWTGAEKLFF	TGTGCCAGCAGCTCCTGGACGGGGGCAGAAAAACTGTTTTTT
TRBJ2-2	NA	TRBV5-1	CASSLPQGDTGELFF	TGCGCCAGCAGCTTGCCACAGGGTGACACCGGGGAGCTGTTTTTT
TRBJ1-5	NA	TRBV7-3	CASSPRGESDQPQHF	TGTGCCAGCAGCCCCCGCGGCGAATCGGATCAGCCCCAGCATTTT
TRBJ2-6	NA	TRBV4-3	CASSQARGANVLTF	TGCGCCAGCAGCCAAGCCCGAGGGGCCAACGTCCTGACTTTC
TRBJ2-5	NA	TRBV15	CATSRLASETQYF	TGTGCCACCAGCAGACTAGCTAGTGAGACCCAGTACTTC
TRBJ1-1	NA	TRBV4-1	CASSQVDQNTEAFF	TGCGCCAGCAGCCAAGTTGATCAGAACACTGAAGCTTTCTTT
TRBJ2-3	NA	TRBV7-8	CASSLVFGSGDTQYF	TGTGCCAGCAGCTTAGTTTTCGGTTCCGGAGATACGCAGTATTTT
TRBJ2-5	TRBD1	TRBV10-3	CAISDPDRSLRETQYF	TGTGCCATCAGTGACCCGGACAGGAGCCTCCGAGAGACCCAGTACTTC
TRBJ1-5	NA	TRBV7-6	CASSTRENQPQHF	TGTGCCAGCAGCACCCGGGAGAATCAGCCCCAGCATTTT
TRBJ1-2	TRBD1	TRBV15	CATSRAQGAGDYGYTF	TGTGCCACCAGTCGGGCACAGGGGGCCGGGGACTATGGCTACACCTTC
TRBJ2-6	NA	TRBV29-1	CSVATGANVLTF	TGCAGCGTTGCCACTGGGGCCAACGTCCTGACTTTC
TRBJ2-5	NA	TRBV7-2	CASSLERVETQYF	TGTGCCAGCAGCTTAGAGAGGGTTGAGACCCAGTACTTC
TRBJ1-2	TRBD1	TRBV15	CATSRDAAGGNGYTF	TGTGCCACCAGCAGAGATGCTGCAGGGGGCAATGGCTACACCTTC
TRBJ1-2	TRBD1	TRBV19	CASSHRGRAHYGYTF	TGTGCCAGTAGCCACAGGGGCAGGGCGCACTATGGCTACACCTTC
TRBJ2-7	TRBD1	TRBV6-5	CASSQGQGPIEQYF	TGTGCCAGCAGCCAGGGACAGGGACCTATCGAGCAGTACTTC